The clone carrying this TCR beta chain was detected only once. The record originates from a study of T cell changes during pregnancy in multiple sclerosis. This CDR3 region has 13 residues. After removal of 4 bases from V and 4 bases from J, the junction contained 2 bases not matched to a gene. Germline lookup yields CDR1 SQVTM and CDR2 ANQGSEA. Data came from immunoSEQ multiplex PCR; TCRdb stores just in-frame clones and leaves some out. The sample holds around 110,000 clones, more than 80% seen once. The receptor's source is a female donor with multiple sclerosis, enrolled in a pregnancy study. The material was peripheral blood, obtained before pregnancy. The chain links TRBV29-1 to TRBJ2-7; 12 bases agree with TRBD2. The CDR3 sequence: CSVASGGAYEQYF. DNA of the CDR3: TGCAGCGTTGCTAGCGGGGGGGCTTACGAGCAGTACTTC.